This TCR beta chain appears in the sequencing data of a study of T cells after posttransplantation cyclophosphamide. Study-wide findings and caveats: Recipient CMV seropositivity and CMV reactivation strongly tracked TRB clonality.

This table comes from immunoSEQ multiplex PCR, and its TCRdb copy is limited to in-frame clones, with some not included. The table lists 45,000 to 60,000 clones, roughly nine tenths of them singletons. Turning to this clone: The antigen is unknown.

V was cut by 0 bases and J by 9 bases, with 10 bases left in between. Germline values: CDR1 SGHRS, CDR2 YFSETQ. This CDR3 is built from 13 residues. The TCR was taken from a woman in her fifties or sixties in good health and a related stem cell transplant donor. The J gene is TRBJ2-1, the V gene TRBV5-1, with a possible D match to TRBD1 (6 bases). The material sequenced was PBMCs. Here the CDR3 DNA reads TGCGCCAGCAGCTTGGGGGGGCGAGCTGAGCAGTTCTTC. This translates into CASSLGGRAEQFF.